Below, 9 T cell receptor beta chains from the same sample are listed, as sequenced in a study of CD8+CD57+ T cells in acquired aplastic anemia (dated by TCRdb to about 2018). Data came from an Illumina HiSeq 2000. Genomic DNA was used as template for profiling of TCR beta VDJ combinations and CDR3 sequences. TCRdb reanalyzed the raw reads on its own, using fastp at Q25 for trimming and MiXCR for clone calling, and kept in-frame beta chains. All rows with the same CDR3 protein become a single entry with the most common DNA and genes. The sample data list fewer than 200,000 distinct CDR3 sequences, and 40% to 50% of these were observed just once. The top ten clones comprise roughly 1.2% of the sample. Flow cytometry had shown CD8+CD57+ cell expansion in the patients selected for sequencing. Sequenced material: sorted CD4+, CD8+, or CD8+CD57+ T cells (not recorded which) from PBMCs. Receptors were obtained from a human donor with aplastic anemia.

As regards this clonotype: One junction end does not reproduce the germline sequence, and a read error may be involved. This chain's CDR3 is CTSSLEGGSPLHF. DNA for the CDR3: TGTACCAGCAGCTTAGAAGGAGGGTCGCCCCTCCACTTT. The genes are TRBV11-2 and TRBJ1-6; D unresolved. CDR1 is SGHAT and CDR2 is FQNNGV in the germline V gene. There are 13 residues in the CDR3.

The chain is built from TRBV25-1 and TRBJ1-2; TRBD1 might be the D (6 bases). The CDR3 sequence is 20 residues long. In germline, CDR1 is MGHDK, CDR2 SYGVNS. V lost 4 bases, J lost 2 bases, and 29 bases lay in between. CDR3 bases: TGTGCCAGCAGTGGTCTAGCGGGGGCTACCACCGGGGCGTCCAACTATGGCTACACCTTC. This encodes CASSGLAGATTGASNYGYTF.

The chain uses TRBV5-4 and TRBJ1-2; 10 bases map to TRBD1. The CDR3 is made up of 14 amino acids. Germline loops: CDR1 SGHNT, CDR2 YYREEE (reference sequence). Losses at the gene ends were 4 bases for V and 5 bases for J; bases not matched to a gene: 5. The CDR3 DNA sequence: TGTGCCAGCAGCCCGGGACAGGGGCGGTATGGCTACACCTTC. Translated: CASSPGQGRYGYTF.

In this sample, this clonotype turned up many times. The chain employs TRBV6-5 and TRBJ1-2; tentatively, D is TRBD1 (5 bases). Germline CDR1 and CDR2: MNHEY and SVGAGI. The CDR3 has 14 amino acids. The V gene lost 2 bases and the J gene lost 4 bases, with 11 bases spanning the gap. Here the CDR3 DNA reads TGTGCCAGCAGTTACGGACATTCTTCCTATGGCTACACCTTC. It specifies CASSYGHSSYGYTF.

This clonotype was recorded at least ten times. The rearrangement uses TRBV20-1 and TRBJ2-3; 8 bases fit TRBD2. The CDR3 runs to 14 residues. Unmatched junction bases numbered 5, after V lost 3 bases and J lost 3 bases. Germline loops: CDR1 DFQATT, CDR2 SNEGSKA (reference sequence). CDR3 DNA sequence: TGCAGTGCTAGCCACGGGGGGGATACAGATACGCAGTATTTT. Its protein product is CSASHGGDTDTQYF.

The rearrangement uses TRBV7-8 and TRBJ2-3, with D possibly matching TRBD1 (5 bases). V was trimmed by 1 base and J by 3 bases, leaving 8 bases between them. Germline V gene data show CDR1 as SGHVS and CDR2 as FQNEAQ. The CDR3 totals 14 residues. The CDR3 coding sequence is TGTGCCAGCAGCTTAGAATACAGGACAGATACGCAGTATTTT. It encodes CASSLEYRTDTQYF.

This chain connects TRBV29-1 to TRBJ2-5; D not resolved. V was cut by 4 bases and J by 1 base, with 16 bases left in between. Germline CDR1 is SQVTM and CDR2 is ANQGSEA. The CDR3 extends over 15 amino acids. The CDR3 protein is CSVATRAGTQETQYF. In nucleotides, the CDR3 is TGCAGCGTTGCTACACGGGCCGGAACCCAAGAGACCCAGTACTTC.

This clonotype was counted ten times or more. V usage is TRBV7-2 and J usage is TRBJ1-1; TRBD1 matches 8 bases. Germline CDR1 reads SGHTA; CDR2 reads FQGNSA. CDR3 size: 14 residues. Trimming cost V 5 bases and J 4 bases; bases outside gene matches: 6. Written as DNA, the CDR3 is TGTGCCAGCAGCCCCAGGACAGGGCCCACTGAAGCTTTCTTT. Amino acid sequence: CASSPRTGPTEAFF.

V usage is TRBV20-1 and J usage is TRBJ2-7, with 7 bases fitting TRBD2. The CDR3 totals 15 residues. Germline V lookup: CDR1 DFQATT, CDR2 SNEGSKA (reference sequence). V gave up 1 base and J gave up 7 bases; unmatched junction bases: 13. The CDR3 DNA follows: TGCAGTGCTAGAGGCTACAGGCTCCCGCGGGGGGAGCAGTACTTC. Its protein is CSARGYRLPRGEQYF.